These T cell receptor beta chains were read from a single sample in a study of cytomegalovirus exposure and HLA in healthy donors. Produced via immunoSEQ multiplex PCR; TCRdb's table is partial and in-frame only. Of 85,000 to 90,000 clones in the sample, under 80% were seen once. The material sequenced was PBMCs. The source is a man aged 30 to 45 in good health and CMV-seropositive. Both conserved end residues are part of each CDR3. Rows give clone size only sometimes, using once, few, many, or a class for an expanded clone.

J: TRBJ1-1
V: TRBV4-1
size: -
length: 11
CDR3: CASSHLSEAFF

J: TRBJ2-1
V: TRBV19
size: -
length: 18
CDR3: CASSRETGTSGGAYEQFF

J: TRBJ1-3
V: TRBV7-2
size: -
length: 16
CDR3: CASSLDGRQGGNTIYF

J: TRBJ2-5
V: TRBV4-2
size: -
length: 15
CDR3: CASSQDAGLKETQYF

J: TRBJ2-5
V: TRBV29-1
size: once
length: 14
CDR3: CSASEQGASETQYF

J: TRBJ1-5
V: TRBV16
size: -
length: 15
CDR3: CASSLETGAEQPQHF

J: TRBJ1-6
V: TRBV7-9
size: -
length: 15
CDR3: CATNPQGSYNSPLHF

J: TRBJ1-6
V: TRBV19
size: -
length: 13
CDR3: CASSLRGNSPLHF

J: TRBJ1-1
V: TRBV5-5
size: -
length: 15
CDR3: CASSLGPGRNTEAFF

J: TRBJ2-5
V: TRBV7-8
size: -
length: 20
CDR3: CASSPRLLAGGRLGQETQYF

J: -
V: TRBV2
size: -
length: 12
CDR3: CASSWDSYEQYF

J: TRBJ1-5
V: TRBV15
size: -
length: 14
CDR3: CATSATTGNQPQHF

J: TRBJ2-7
V: TRBV4-3
size: -
length: 13
CDR3: CASSPDGRGEQYF

J: TRBJ2-3
V: TRBV2
size: -
length: 18
CDR3: CASSPLLLTSGGDDTQYF

J: -
V: TRBV4-3
size: once
length: 15
CDR3: CASSQDRQTFYEQYF

J: TRBJ1-2
V: TRBV7-2
size: -
length: 13
CDR3: CASSFDSNYGYTF

J: TRBJ1-4
V: TRBV6-4
size: -
length: 9
CDR3: CASSDAGFF

J: TRBJ2-1
V: TRBV28
size: few
length: 15
CDR3: CASSFRFHSRAEQFF

J: TRBJ1-4
V: TRBV5-6
size: -
length: 14
CDR3: CASSLAGAGEKLFF

J: TRBJ2-7
V: TRBV6-5
size: once
length: 13
CDR3: CASSWAGSYEQYF

J: TRBJ2-2
V: TRBV11-1
size: -
length: 15
CDR3: CASSYRDRGIGELFF

J: TRBJ2-5
V: TRBV27
size: -
length: 16
CDR3: CASSSLAGVSGETQYF

J: TRBJ2-2
V: TRBV5-1
size: -
length: 15
CDR3: CASSIQGKGTGELFF